These 30 T cell receptor beta chains were all obtained from the same sample, sequenced in a study of blood T cell repertoires in COVID-19. Repertoires were generated with immunoSEQ multiplex PCR, while TCRdb's copy carries only in-frame clones and drops some. Among more than 45,000 clones, about 90% were seen once, and the ten largest hold 2.5% to 3.5%. Sequencing input: peripheral blood. All receptors derive from a human donor in a cohort sampled during active COVID-19.

The chain is built from TRBV18 and TRBJ2-1; TRBD2 agrees at 8 bases. V was clipped by 3 bases and J by 0 bases; unmatched bases: 10. The CDR3 is 18 amino acids. Germline CDR1 is KGHSH and CDR2 is LQKENI. The CDR3 DNA sequence: TGTGCCAGCTCACCCGTCCCCCCGGGGGGGAGCTCCTACAATGAGCAGTTCTTC. Protein sequence: CASSPVPPGGSSYNEQFF.

With regard to this clone: The germline gene is not matched at one end of the junction; a read error may be the cause. The chain has TRBV6-1 and TRBJ1-1; D is ambiguous. This CDR3 has 15 amino acids. Germline CDR1 MNHNS, CDR2 SASEGT. Here the CDR3 DNA reads TGTGCCAGTAGTGATCGTAGCGAACTGAACACTGAAGCTTTCTTT. It translates to CASSDRSELNTEAFF.

The rearrangement links TRBV10-3 to TRBJ2-1; perhaps TRBD1 as D (6 bases). Germline V gives CDR1 ENHRY, CDR2 SYGVKD. CDR3 length: 13 amino acids. V lost 7 bases, J lost 6 bases, and 13 bases lay in between. CDR3 coding DNA: TGTGCCATCAACTTGGGGGCCTCCAATGAGCAGTTCTTC. Translated: CAINLGASNEQFF.

The rearrangement joins TRBV5-1 to TRBJ1-1, with D perhaps matching TRBD1 (5 bases). The CDR3 has 12 residues. From germline, CDR1 is SGHRS and CDR2 YFSETQ. The V and J ends lost 4 bases and 5 bases respectively, with 9 bases between them. The chain's CDR3 is CASSQGRTEAFF. The CDR3 DNA reads TGCGCCAGCAGCCAGGGTCGGACTGAAGCTTTCTTT.

V is TRBV4-1 and J is TRBJ2-5, with 11 positions matching TRBD2. The ends lost 4 bases at V and 2 bases at J; junction bases unmatched: 3. Per the germline V gene, CDR1 is MGHRA and CDR2 is YSYEKL. The CDR3 has 15 amino acids. CDR3 region: CASSLGTSGQETQYF. In DNA form, the CDR3 reads TGCGCCAGCAGCCTTGGGACTAGCGGACAAGAGACCCAGTACTTC.

V is TRBV2 and J is TRBJ1-1, with D uncertain. From germline, CDR1 is SNHLY and CDR2 FYNNEI. Trimming removed 7 bases from V and 1 base from J, with 10 bases in between. The CDR3 is 13 amino acids. CDR3 region: CASILEANTEAFF. CDR3 bases: TGTGCCAGCATTCTGGAGGCGAACACTGAAGCTTTCTTT.

This clone was observed a handful of times. The chain has TRBV7-9 and TRBJ2-7; D is unclear. The germline gives CDR1 SEHNR, CDR2 FQNEAQ (reference sequence). V shed 10 bases and J shed 3 bases, with 16 bases lying between them. The CDR3 totals 13 residues. The CDR3 here is CATKAITLYEQYF. DNA of the CDR3: TGTGCCACGAAAGCCATCACCCTCTACGAGCAGTACTTC.

The chain recombines TRBV5-4 with TRBJ2-7; 7 nucleotides agree with TRBD2. Germline trimming cut 3 bases from V and 3 bases from J; bases unmatched to any gene: 15. This CDR3 spans 17 amino acids. The germline V gene has CDR1 SGHNT and CDR2 YYREEE (reference sequence). CDR3 coding DNA: TGTGCCAGCAGCTCCAAGGGCGGGGCGGGAGTCCTCTACGAGCAGTACTTC. It specifies CASSSKGGAGVLYEQYF.

This clone is a singleton in its sample. The chain combines TRBV6-5 with TRBJ1-5; D possibly corresponds to TRBD1 (6 bases). V lost 6 bases to trimming and J lost 6 bases, with 18 bases between them. The CDR3 is 15 amino acids. The V gene's germline CDR1 is MNHEY and CDR2 SVGAGI. The CDR3 sequence is CASRNPGGLGQPQHF. The CDR3, as DNA: TGTGCCAGCAGGAACCCGGGGGGGCTGGGTCAGCCCCAGCATTTT.

The gene calls are TRBV5-4 and TRBJ1-1; 9 bases align to TRBD1. Per germline, CDR1 SGHNT and CDR2 YYREEE (reference sequence). This CDR3 spans 14 amino acids. J lost 4 bases, V lost 3 bases, and 4 bases had no gene match. The CDR3 nucleotides are TGTGCCAGCAGCTCTTCGACAGGGGGCACTGAAGCTTTCTTT. This encodes CASSSSTGGTEAFF.

The rearrangement links TRBV15 to TRBJ2-5; weak D call: TRBD1 (5 bases). Germline CDR1 is LNHNV and CDR2 is YYDKDF (reference sequence). CDR3 size: 17 residues. Trimming took off 4 bases at V and 1 base at J, with 19 bases between the two ends. CDR3 amino acids: CATSNQPGQPLQETQYF. The CDR3 DNA sequence: TGTGCCACCAGCAATCAACCAGGGCAGCCGCTCCAAGAGACCCAGTACTTC.

The rearrangement joins TRBV7-9 to TRBJ1-2; D is unresolved. V shed 0 bases and J shed 0 bases, with 8 bases lying between them. The CDR3 spans 15 residues. Germline V lookup: CDR1 SEHNR, CDR2 FQNEAQ (reference sequence). CDR3 nucleotide sequence: TGTGCCAGCAGCTTAGCAGGAGCTTCTAACTATGGCTACACCTTC. It codes for CASSLAGASNYGYTF.

The V and J genes are TRBV9 and TRBJ1-1; D may be TRBD1 (5 bases). Germline V gives CDR1 SGDLS, CDR2 YYNGEE. The CDR3 contains 13 residues. V lost 4 bases to trimming and J lost 1 base, with 8 bases between them. CDR3 sequence (DNA): TGTGCCAGCAGCACACAGGAGAACACTGAAGCTTTCTTT. Amino acids: CASSTQENTEAFF.

The chain uses TRBV2 and TRBJ2-3; D not resolved. Deletions cut 8 bases from V and 9 bases from J, with 9 bases between. The CDR3 is made up of 10 amino acids. Per germline, CDR1 SNHLY and CDR2 FYNNEI. For the CDR3, the DNA is TGTGCCAGCCTCCGGTTGACGCAGTATTTT. Translation gives CASLRLTQYF.

J is TRBJ1-6 and V is TRBV9, with 8 bases aligning to TRBD1. Unmatched junction bases numbered 6, after V lost 0 bases and J lost 10 bases. The germline V gene has CDR1 SGDLS and CDR2 YYNGEE. This CDR3 spans 15 amino acids. CDR3: CASSVGGQGRSPLHF. CDR3 nucleotides: TGTGCCAGCAGCGTAGGAGGACAGGGCAGATCACCCCTCCACTTT.

The chain uses TRBV18 and TRBJ2-5; tentative D call: TRBD2 (5 bases). V gave up 2 bases and J gave up 1 base, with 11 bases separating them. Germline values: CDR1 KGHSH, CDR2 LQKENI. CDR3 length: 15 residues. CDR3 protein: CASSPGRRGQETQYF. CDR3 bases: TGTGCCAGCTCACCAGGGCGACGGGGCCAAGAGACCCAGTACTTC.

J is TRBJ2-6 and V is TRBV7-3; possible D gene TRBD2, 6 bases. The germline CDR1 and CDR2 sequences are SGHTA and FQGTGA. The V end lost 5 bases, the J end lost 3 bases, and 23 bases lay between the germline ends. This CDR3 contains 19 residues. DNA for the CDR3: TGTGCCAGCAGCCCCCACGGGGGACCCCCTGGGGGTGGGGCCAACGTCCTGACTTTC. Encoded protein: CASSPHGGPPGGGANVLTF. The full variable domain, rest sourced from reference TRBV7-3 and TRBJ2-6, is GAGVSQTPSNKVTEKGKYVELRCDPISGHTALYWYRQSLGQGPEFLIYFQGTGAADDSGLPNDRFFAVRPEGSVSTLKIQRTERGDSAVYLCASSPHGGPPGGGANVLTFGAGSRLTVL.

This chain uses TRBV19 with TRBJ1-2; D is perhaps TRBD1 (6 bases). The CDR3 length is 14 residues. From germline, CDR1 is LNHDA and CDR2 SQIVND (reference sequence). The V end lost 6 bases, the J end lost 3 bases, and 14 bases lay between the germline ends. The CDR3 coding sequence is TGTGCCAGTAGCCCGCCGGGGGGCGACTATGGCTACACCTTC. Protein product: CASSPPGGDYGYTF.

This rearrangement joins TRBV7-3 to TRBJ2-7, with 12 bases identical to TRBD2. The junction had 4 bases not matched to a gene; V was cut back by 5 bases and J by 2 bases. The CDR3 consists of 15 residues. The germline V gene encodes CDR1 SGHTA and CDR2 FQGTGA. In DNA form, the CDR3 reads TGTGCCAGCAGCCTAGCGGGAGGGCGGGCCTACGAGCAGTACTTC. Translated, it gives CASSLAGGRAYEQYF. Based on the CDR3 plus reference TRBV7-3 and TRBJ2-7, the full variable domain is GAGVSQTPSNKVTEKGKYVELRCDPISGHTALYWYRQSLGQGPEFLIYFQGTGAADDSGLPNDRFFAVRPEGSVSTLKIQRTERGDSAVYLCASSLAGGRAYEQYFGPGTRLTVT.

The J gene is TRBJ1-1, the V gene TRBV27, with D possibly TRBD1 on 6 matching bases. V lost 5 bases and J 1 base, leaving 8 bases between the germline ends. Germline CDR1 and CDR2: MNHEY and SMNVEV (reference sequence). This CDR3 contains 13 residues. The CDR3 reads CASSLQGNTEAFF. For the CDR3, the DNA is TGTGCCAGCAGTCTACAGGGGAACACTGAAGCTTTCTTT.

This clone has only one observation. This sequence joins TRBV10-3 and TRBJ2-2; D not certain. Trimming cost V 11 bases and J 3 bases, with 10 bases left between them. Per germline, CDR1 ENHRY and CDR2 SYGVKD. The CDR3 has 12 residues. In nucleotides, the CDR3 is TGTGCCCTCCGGGTAGACACCGGGGAGCTGTTTTTT. It specifies CALRVDTGELFF.

V is TRBV5-1 and J is TRBJ2-3, with TRBD2 identical over 7 bases. Germline V gene sequence: CDR1 SGHRS, CDR2 YFSETQ. The CDR3 consists of 14 residues. V lost 4 bases, J lost 3 bases, and 5 bases stayed unmatched. In DNA form, the CDR3 reads TGCGCCAGCAGCCCAGGACTAGAAACAGATACGCAGTATTTT. Encoded protein: CASSPGLETDTQYF.

The chain couples TRBV6-6 to TRBJ1-3, with 7 bases fitting TRBD1. The CDR3 length is 14 residues. The ends lost 5 bases at V and 3 bases at J; junction bases unmatched: 4. From germline, CDR1 is MNHNY and CDR2 SVGAGI (reference sequence). The CDR3 DNA sequence: TGTGCCAGCAGTAACGACAGGGTTGGAAACACCATATATTTT. It yields the protein CASSNDRVGNTIYF.

This chain connects TRBV5-6 to TRBJ1-4; maybe TRBD1 (6 bases). The CDR3 is 16 residues long. Germline CDR1 reads SGHDT; CDR2 reads YYEEEE. V lost 1 base to trimming and J lost 3 bases, with 13 bases between them. In DNA form, the CDR3 reads TGTGCCAGCAGCTTGAGGGGGTTGTCAGCTAATGAAAAACTGTTTTTT. Translation gives CASSLRGLSANEKLFF.

This clone has a handful of counts. The J gene is TRBJ2-1, the V gene TRBV24-1; a possible D gene is TRBD1 (6 bases). Germline CDR1 KGHDR, CDR2 SFDVKD. Trimming left V 3 bases short and J 9 bases short, with 11 bases between. CDR3 size: 13 residues. This CDR3 reads CATSDTPGVEQFF. CDR3 DNA: TGTGCCACCAGTGATACCCCAGGGGTTGAGCAGTTCTTC.

The CDR3 DNA reads as TGCGCCAGCAGCTTGGACGGTACTCAAGAGACCCAGTACTTC. Translated: CASSLDGTQETQYF. This chain links TRBV5-1 with TRBJ2-5; the D is unclear. The germline gives CDR1 SGHRS, CDR2 YFSETQ. CDR3 length: 14 residues. The ends were cut back, 0 bases at V and 2 bases at J, with 8 bases in the middle.

The V gene is TRBV6-5, the J gene TRBJ1-2; 10 nucleotides agree with TRBD1. V trimming: 10 bases; J trimming: 5 bases; junction bases outside the gene matches: 4. There are 12 residues in the CDR3. The germline V gene encodes CDR1 MNHEY and CDR2 SVGAGI. CDR3 sequence: CATPGQGYGYTF. The CDR3 DNA is TGTGCCACCCCGGGACAGGGGTATGGCTACACCTTC.

V usage is TRBV3-1 (or the pseudogene TRBV3-2) and J usage is TRBJ2-1; D is possibly TRBD1 (6 bases). Germline lookup yields CDR1 LGHDT and CDR2 YNNKEL (reference sequence). CDR3 size: 13 residues. Trimming stripped 1 base from V and 8 bases from J, with 9 bases between. The CDR3 sequence: CASSQGQADEQFF. CDR3 in DNA: TGTGCCAGCAGCCAAGGACAGGCTGATGAGCAGTTCTTC.

The rearrangement uses TRBV27 and TRBJ1-2; 8 bases match TRBD1. Germline CDR1 reads MNHEY; CDR2 reads SMNVEV (reference sequence). Unmatched junction bases numbered 7, after V lost 5 bases and J lost 8 bases. This CDR3 region has 13 residues. This CDR3 reads CASSQGQAGGYTF. The CDR3 nucleotides read TGTGCCAGCAGTCAGGGACAGGCGGGGGGCTACACCTTC.

This clone was observed a single time. The rearrangement uses TRBV5-1 and TRBJ1-4; TRBD1 agrees at 7 bases. In germline, CDR1 is SGHRS, CDR2 YFSETQ. The trim removed 4 bases at V and 4 bases at J, leaving 13 bases unmatched. The CDR3 has 17 amino acids. The DNA for the CDR3 is TGCGCCAGCAGCCCGGAACCGTGGACAGGTTATAATGAAAAACTGTTTTTT. Translating it yields CASSPEPWTGYNEKLFF.